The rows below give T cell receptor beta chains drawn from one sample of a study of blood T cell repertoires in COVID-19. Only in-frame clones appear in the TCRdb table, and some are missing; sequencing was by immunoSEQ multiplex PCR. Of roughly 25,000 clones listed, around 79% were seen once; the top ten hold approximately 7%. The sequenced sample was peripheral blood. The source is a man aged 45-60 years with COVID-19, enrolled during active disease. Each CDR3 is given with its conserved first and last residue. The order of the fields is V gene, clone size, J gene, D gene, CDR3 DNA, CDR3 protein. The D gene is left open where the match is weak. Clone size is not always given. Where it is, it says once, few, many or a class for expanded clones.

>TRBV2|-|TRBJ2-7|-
TGTGCCAGCAGTGAGACGGGAATCTACGAGCAGTACTTC
CASSETGIYEQYF
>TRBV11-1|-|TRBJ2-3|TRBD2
TGTGCCAGCAGCCTTGGACTAGCGGGGGGGAATACGCAGTATTTT
CASSLGLAGGNTQYF
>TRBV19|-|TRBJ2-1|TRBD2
TGTGCCAGTAGTATTACTAGCGGGAGGCCCGGGGAGCAGTTCTTC
CASSITSGRPGEQFF
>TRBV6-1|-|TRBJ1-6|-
TGTGCCAGCAGTGACAGGGATAATTCACCCCTCCACTTT
CASSDRDNSPLHF
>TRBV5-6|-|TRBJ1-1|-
TGTGCCAGCAGCTTTTCTTACCAGGGTGGTCCTGAAGCTTTCTTT
CASSFSYQGGPEAFF
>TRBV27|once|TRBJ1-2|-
TGTGCCAGCGGGACAAGCAGGGAGTGGGATGGCTACACCTTC
CASGTSREWDGYTF
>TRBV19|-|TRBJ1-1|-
TGTGCCAGTACCGCGGACACTGAAGCTTTCTTT
CASTADTEAFF
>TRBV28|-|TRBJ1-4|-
TGTGCCAGCAGTTCTCCCGGGGGTACTAATGAAAAACTGTTTTTT
CASSSPGGTNEKLFF
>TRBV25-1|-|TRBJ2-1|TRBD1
TGTGCCAGCAGTGGTCCCGGGACAGGGAAGACGACCTACAATGAGCAGTTCTTC
CASSGPGTGKTTYNEQFF
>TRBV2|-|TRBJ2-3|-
TGTGCCAGCAGTCCTAGATCGAGCACAGATACGCAGTATTTT
CASSPRSSTDTQYF
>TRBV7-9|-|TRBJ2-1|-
TGTGCCAGCAGGCTCACCAAGAGCTCCTACAATGAGCAGTTCTTC
CASRLTKSSYNEQFF
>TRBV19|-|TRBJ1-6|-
TGTGCCAGTAGACTAGCAGAGACTTTGAATTCACCCCTCCACTTT
CASRLAETLNSPLHF
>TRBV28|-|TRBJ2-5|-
TGTGCCAGCAGTCCGGCCAGGCGTGAGAAAGAGACCCAGTACTTC
CASSPARREKETQYF
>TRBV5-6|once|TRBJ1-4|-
TGTGCCAGCAGCTTCTGGGCGCTTGGGCCGTTCGATGAAAAACTGTTTTTT
CASSFWALGPFDEKLFF
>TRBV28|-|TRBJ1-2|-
TGTGCCAGCAGTTCCCCACTCTATGGCTACACCTTC
CASSSPLYGYTF
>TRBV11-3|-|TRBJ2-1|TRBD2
TGTGCCAGCAGCAAAGGGACTACCACCAATGAGCAGTTCTTC
CASSKGTTTNEQFF
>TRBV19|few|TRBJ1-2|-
TGTGCCCATTACGGCTATGGCTACACCTTC
CAHYGYGYTF
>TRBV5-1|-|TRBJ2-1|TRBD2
TGCGCCAGCAGCTTTGGACTAGCGGGGGGGCTTTCATATAATGAGCAGTTCTTC
CASSFGLAGGLSYNEQFF
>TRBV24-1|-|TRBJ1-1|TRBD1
TGTGCCACCAGTGAGGGACAGGGGCGGGACACTGAAGCTTTCTTT
CATSEGQGRDTEAFF
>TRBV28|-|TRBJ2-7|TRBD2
TGTGCCAGCAGTTTCGGGGGGGGGCCCGAGCAGTACTTC
CASSFGGGPEQYF
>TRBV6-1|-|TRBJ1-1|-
TGTGCCAGCAGTGAACGGTTGAACACTGAAGCTTTCTTT
CASSERLNTEAFF
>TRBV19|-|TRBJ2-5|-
TGTGCCAGTAGCCTGGGACTTTTTTACCAAGAGACCCAGTACTTC
CASSLGLFYQETQYF
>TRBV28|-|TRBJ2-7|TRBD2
TGTGCCAGCACACGAAAACTAGCGGGAGGCTACGAGCAGTACTTC
CASTRKLAGGYEQYF
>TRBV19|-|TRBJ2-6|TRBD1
TGTGCCAGTAGTATCCCCACAGGGGCTGGGGCCAACGTCCTGACTTTC
CASSIPTGAGANVLTF
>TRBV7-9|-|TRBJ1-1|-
TGTGCCAGCAGCGTACTTGCTGGGAACACTGAAGCTTTCTTT
CASSVLAGNTEAFF
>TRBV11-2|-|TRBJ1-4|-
TGTGCCAGCAGCTTAGACCTGGTAGGGAGAGGGGAAAAACTGTTTTTT
CASSLDLVGRGEKLFF
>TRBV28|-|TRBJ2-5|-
TGTGCCAGCAGTCTCGCAGCGGAGACCCAGTACTTC
CASSLAAETQYF
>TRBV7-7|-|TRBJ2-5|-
TGTGCCAGCAGCACCGACAGCCAAGAGACCCAGTACTTC
CASSTDSQETQYF
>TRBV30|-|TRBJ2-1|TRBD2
TGTGCCTTTGGACTAGCCACCTACAATGAGCAGTTCTTC
CAFGLATYNEQFF
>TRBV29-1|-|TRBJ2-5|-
TGCAGCGTTGGTCTCAGGGCGGTTGAGACCCAGTACTTC
CSVGLRAVETQYF
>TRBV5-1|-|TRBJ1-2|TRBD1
TGCGCCAGCAGCTCGGGCTGGGACAGCCTCTATGGCTACACCTTC
CASSSGWDSLYGYTF
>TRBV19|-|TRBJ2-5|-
TGTGCCAGTAAAGGGCACAGGAGCCAAGAGACCCAGTACTTC
CASKGHRSQETQYF
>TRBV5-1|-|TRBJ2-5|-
TGCGCCAGCAGCTACCCCGGACAAGTAGAGACCCAGTACTTC
CASSYPGQVETQYF
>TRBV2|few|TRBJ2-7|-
TGTGCCAGCAGTGATTTTCCATACTTGAGCTCCTACGAGCAGTACTTC
CASSDFPYLSSYEQYF
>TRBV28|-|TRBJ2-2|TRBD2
TGTGCCAGCAGCGGGACTAGAGATCTCCGGGAGCTGTTTTTT
CASSGTRDLRELFF
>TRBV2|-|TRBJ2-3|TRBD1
TGTGCCAGCAGTGCCCGGACAGGGCGCACAGATACGCAGTATTTT
CASSARTGRTDTQYF
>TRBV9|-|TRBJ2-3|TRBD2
TGTGCCAGCAGCGTAGGGCGGGGGGGCGCAGATACGCAGTATTTT
CASSVGRGGADTQYF
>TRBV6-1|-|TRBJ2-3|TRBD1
TGTGCCAGCAGTGACTGGGACAGGGGTCTCACAGATACGCAGTATTTT
CASSDWDRGLTDTQYF
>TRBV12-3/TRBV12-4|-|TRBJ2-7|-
TGTGCCAGCAGTTTCGGGTCCTATGGCGAGCAGTACTTC
CASSFGSYGEQYF
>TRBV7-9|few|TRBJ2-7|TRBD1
TGTGCCAGCGGGAGGTTGTGGCAGGGGGCGAGAGAGCAGTACTTC
CASGRLWQGAREQYF
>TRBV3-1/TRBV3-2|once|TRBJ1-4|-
TGTGCCAGCAGCCTCGACCAGGGAGGAAAACTGTTTTTT
CASSLDQGGKLFF
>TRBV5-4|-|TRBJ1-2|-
TGTGCCAGCAGCTTGGAGCTATATGGCTACACCTTC
CASSLELYGYTF
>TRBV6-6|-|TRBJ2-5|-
TGTGCCAGCAGTCGCTCAGGGGAGGGGGAGACCCAGTACTTC
CASSRSGEGETQYF